This entry describes one TCR beta chain. Antigen: not known. This record comes from a study of cytomegalovirus exposure and HLA in healthy donors. Regarding the study as a whole: TCR sequences were mostly rare, though some public TCRs occurred in many donors.

Germline CDR1 reads LGHNT; CDR2 reads FRNRAP. This CDR3 has 12 residues. V was clipped by 5 bases and J by 5 bases, with 6 bases between them. Amplification used 60 Vbeta primers and 13 Jbeta primers. TCRdb's copy holds only in-frame clones and misses some; the assay was immunoSEQ multiplex PCR. The repertoire consists of 130,000 or so clones, with about 82% occurring once and the leading ten covering roughly 5.7%. The TCR was taken from a man aged 25 to 40 in good health and CMV-seronegative. The sample was PBMCs. The V and J genes are TRBV12-5 and TRBJ2-2, with TRBD2 as a possible D gene (5 bases). CDR3 sequence reads: CASGRGTGELFF. The CDR3 DNA follows: TGTGCTAGTGGTCGAGGGACCGGGGAGCTGTTTTTT.